This T cell receptor beta chain was recorded in a study of siplizumab effects on memory and regulatory T cells. The study, taken as a whole, reports: Memory cells seemed less diverse than naive T cells, which seemed major alloresponse contributors.

TCR templates, 80,000 to 100,000 per sample, were assayed. Here immunoSEQ multiplex PCR was the method, and the copy in TCRdb shows in-frame clones only, minus some. The profile shows around 120,000 clones, around 94% of them singletons. The CDR3 totals 13 residues. Germline CDR1 and CDR2: SGHNT and YYREEE (reference sequence). With 6 bases removed from V and 5 bases from J, the gap between germline ends came to 11 bases. In the case of this clone: The antigen remains undetermined.

The material sequenced was non-Treg CD4+ T cells sorted from blood. This receptor was identified in a human donor in good health. The V gene is TRBV5-4, the J gene TRBJ2-2; D might be TRBD1 or TRBD2, each matching 5 bases. The CDR3 is CASMGVPTGELFF. The DNA of the CDR3 is TGTGCCAGCATGGGGGTACCGACCGGGGAGCTGTTTTTT.